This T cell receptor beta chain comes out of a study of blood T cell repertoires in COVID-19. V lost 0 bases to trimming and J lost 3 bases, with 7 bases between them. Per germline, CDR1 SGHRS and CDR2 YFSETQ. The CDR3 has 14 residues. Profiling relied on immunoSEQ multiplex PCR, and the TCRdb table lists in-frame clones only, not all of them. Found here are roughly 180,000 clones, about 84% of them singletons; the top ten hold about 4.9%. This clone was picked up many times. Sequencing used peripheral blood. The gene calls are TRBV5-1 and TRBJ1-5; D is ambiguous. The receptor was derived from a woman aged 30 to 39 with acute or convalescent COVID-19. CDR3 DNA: TGCGCCAGCAGCTTGGGAGGGAACAATCAGCCCCAGCATTTT. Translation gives CASSLGGNNQPQHF. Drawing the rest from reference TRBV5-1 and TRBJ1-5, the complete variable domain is KAGVTQTPRYLIKTRGQQVTLSCSPISGHRSVSWYQQTPGQGLQFLFEYFSETQRNKGNFPGRFSGRQFSNSRSEMNVSTLELGDSALYLCASSLGGNNQPQHFGDGTRLSIL.